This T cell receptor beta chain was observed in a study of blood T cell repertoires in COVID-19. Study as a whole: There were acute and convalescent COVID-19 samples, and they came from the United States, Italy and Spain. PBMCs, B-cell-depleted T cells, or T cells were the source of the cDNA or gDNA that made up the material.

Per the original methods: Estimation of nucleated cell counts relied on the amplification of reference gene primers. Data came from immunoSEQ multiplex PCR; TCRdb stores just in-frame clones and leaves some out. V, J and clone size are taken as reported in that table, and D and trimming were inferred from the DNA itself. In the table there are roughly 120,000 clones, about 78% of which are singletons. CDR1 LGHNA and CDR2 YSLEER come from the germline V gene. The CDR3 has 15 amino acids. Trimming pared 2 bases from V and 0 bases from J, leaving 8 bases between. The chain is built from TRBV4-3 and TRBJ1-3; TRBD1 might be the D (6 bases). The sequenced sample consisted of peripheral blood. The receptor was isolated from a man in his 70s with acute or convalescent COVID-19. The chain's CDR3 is CASSQPDSSGNTIYF. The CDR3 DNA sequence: TGCGCCAGCAGCCAACCGGACAGCTCTGGAAACACCATATATTTT.